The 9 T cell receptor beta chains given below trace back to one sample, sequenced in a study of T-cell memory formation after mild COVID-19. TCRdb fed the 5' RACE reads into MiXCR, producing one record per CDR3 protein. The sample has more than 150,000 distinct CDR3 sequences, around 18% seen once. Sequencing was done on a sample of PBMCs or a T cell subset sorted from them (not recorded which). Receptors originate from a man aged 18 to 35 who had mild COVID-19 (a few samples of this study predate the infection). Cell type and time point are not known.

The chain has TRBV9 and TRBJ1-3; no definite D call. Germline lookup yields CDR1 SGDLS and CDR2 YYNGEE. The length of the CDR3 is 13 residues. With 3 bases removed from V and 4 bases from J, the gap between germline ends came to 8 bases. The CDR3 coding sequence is TGTGCCAGCAGCGAGAGAGGGGGAAACACCATATATTTT. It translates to CASSERGGNTIYF. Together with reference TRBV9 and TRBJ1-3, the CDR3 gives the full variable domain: DSGVTQTPKHLITATGQRVTLRCSPRSGDLSVYWYQQSLDQGLQFLIQYYNGEERAKGNILERFSAQQFPDLHSELNLSSLELGDSALYFCASSERGGNTIYFGEGSWLTVV.

The CDR3 is CASSAQGDRHYYGYTF. CDR3 nucleotide sequence: TGTGCCAGCAGTGCACAAGGGGACAGGCACTACTATGGCTACACCTTC. The chain is built from TRBV25-1 and TRBJ1-2, with 8 bases fitting TRBD1. With 4 bases clipped from V and 3 bases from J, the junction kept 10 bases outside the gene matches. This CDR3 spans 16 amino acids. The germline V gene encodes CDR1 MGHDK and CDR2 SYGVNS.

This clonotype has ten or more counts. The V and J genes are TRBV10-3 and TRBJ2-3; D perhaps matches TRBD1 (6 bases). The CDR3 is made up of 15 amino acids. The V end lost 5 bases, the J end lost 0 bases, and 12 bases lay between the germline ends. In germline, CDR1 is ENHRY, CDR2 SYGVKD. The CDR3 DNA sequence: TGTGCCATCAGTACTGGGACAACTAGCACAGATACGCAGTATTTT. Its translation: CAISTGTTSTDTQYF.

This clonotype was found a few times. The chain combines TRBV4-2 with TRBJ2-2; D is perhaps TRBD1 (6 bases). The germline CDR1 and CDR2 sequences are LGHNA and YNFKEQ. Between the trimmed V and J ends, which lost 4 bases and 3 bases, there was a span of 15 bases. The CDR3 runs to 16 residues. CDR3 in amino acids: CASSPGGGQDTGELFF. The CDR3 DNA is TGTGCCAGCAGCCCAGGTGGGGGACAAGACACCGGGGAGCTGTTTTTT.

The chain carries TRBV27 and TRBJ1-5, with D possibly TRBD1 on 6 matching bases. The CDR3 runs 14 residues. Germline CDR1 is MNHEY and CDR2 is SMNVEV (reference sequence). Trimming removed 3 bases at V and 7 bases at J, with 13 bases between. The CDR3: CASSFTGYGQPQHF. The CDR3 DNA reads TGTGCCAGCAGTTTCACAGGGTACGGCCAGCCCCAGCATTTT.

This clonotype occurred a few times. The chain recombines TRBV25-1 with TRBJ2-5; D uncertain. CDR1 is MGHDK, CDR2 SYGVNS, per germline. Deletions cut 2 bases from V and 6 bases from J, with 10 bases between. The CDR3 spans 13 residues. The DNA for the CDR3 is TGTGCCAGCAGTGAAGTAGCTCAGAAGACCCAGTACTTC. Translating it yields CASSEVAQKTQYF.

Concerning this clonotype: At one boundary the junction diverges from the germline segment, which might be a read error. The CDR3 loop reads CASRTLAGGETQYF. CDR3 DNA sequence: TGCGCAAGCAGAACACTAGCGGGGGGGGAGACCCAGTACTTC. V and J are TRBV10-2 and TRBJ2-5; 13 bases are a match to TRBD2. This CDR3 region has 14 residues. Per germline, CDR1 WSHSY and CDR2 SAAADI.

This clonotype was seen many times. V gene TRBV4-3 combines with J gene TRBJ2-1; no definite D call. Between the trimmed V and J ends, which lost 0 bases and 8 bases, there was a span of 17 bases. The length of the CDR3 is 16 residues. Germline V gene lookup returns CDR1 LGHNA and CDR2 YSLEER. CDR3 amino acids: CASSQDFRAREDEQFF. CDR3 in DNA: TGCGCCAGCAGCCAAGATTTTAGGGCCCGTGAGGATGAGCAGTTCTTC.

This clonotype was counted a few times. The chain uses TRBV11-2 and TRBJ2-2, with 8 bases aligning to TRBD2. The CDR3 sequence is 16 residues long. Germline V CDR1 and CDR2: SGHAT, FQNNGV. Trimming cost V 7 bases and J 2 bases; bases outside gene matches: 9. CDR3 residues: CASTRLTSGNTGELFF. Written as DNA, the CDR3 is TGTGCCAGCACCCGACTCACTAGCGGTAACACCGGGGAGCTGTTTTTT.